The rows below give T cell receptor beta chains drawn from one sample of a study of OX40 agonist ivuxolimab in advanced cancers. Only in-frame clones appear in the TCRdb table, and some are missing; sequencing was by immunoSEQ multiplex PCR. Of some 37,000 clones listed, approximately 80% are singletons. Here the sequenced sample was CD4+ or CD8+ T cells sorted from blood, taken in a trial of the OX40 agonist ivuxolimab. The receptors here all came from an adult with an advanced solid tumor such as melanoma, head and neck, liver or kidney cancer. Each CDR3 is given with its conserved first and last residue. Each record gives: D gene, J gene, V gene, CDR3 DNA, CDR3 protein. A D gene is named only where the DNA matches it firmly.

NA TRBJ1-1 TRBV11-2 TGTGCCAGCAGCTTAGGGATAGAGATGAACACTGAAGCTTTCTTT CASSLGIEMNTEAFF
TRBD2 TRBJ2-1 TRBV4-2 TGTGCCAGCAGCCAAGGGCTAGCGGGGGGTTCTTCCTACAATGAGCAGTTCTTC CASSQGLAGGSSYNEQFF
TRBD1 TRBJ2-7 TRBV7-9 TGTGCCAGCAGCTTGACAGGGGGCCCGCGGTTGGGGGAGCAGTACTTC CASSLTGGPRLGEQYF
TRBD1 TRBJ1-5 TRBV28 TGTGCCAGCAGTTTCGTTCGGGGCGGGACAGGGGTGAGGGATCAGCCCCAGCATTTT CASSFVRGGTGVRDQPQHF
TRBD2 TRBJ2-4 TRBV27 TGTGCCAGCAGTTCAGACCTAGCGGTAGCCAAAAACATTCAGTACTTC CASSSDLAVAKNIQYF
NA TRBJ2-7 TRBV7-8 TGTGCCAGCAGCTTACCGGACTCCTACGAGCAGTACTTC CASSLPDSYEQYF
NA TRBJ2-5 TRBV6-1 TGTGCCAGCACTTCTCTCAGGGCGATTTTAGAGACCCAGTACTTC CASTSLRAILETQYF
TRBD1 TRBJ1-6 TRBV28 TGTGCCAGCAGTCACGGACAGGGAGGTAATTCACCCCTCCACTTT CASSHGQGGNSPLHF
NA TRBJ1-1 TRBV2 TGTGCCAGCATCGAAGGCACTGAAGCTTTCTTT CASIEGTEAFF
NA TRBJ2-3 TRBV6-5 TGTGCCAGCAGCTCCGATGGGGGCGCGACAGATACGCAGTATTTT CASSSDGGATDTQYF